The rows below give T cell receptor beta chains drawn from one sample of a study of persistence of HIV-infected CD4 T cells. Here immunoSEQ multiplex PCR was the method, and the copy in TCRdb shows in-frame clones only, minus some. The sample carries approximately 8,000 clones, approximately 63% recorded once. No cognate antigen is known for these TCRs. The sample here was CD4+ T cells sorted from PBMCs after 18-hour stimulation, taken from a patient who received antiretroviral therapy. The receptors were gathered from an adult man with HIV who was CMV-seropositive. The CDR3 runs from the conserved cysteine through the conserved F or W. Clone size is not always given. Where it is, it says once, few, many or a class for expanded clones.

v_gene	j_gene	abundance	CDR3aa
TRBV7-2	TRBJ1-5	few	CASSLATVSNQPQHF
TRBV19	TRBJ2-2	medium-sized	CASSFDRTAGELFF
TRBV27	TRBJ2-2	-	CASRDRVHVTGELFF
TRBV6-2/TRBV6-3	TRBJ1-6	few	CASSFDSPLHF
TRBV24-1	TRBJ2-1	-	CATGTSGENNEQFF
TRBV19	TRBJ2-1	-	CASSKAPTSGSNYNEQFF
TRBV5-1	TRBJ1-1	-	CASSSQVGGEAFF
TRBV4-3	TRBJ2-1	few	CASSQALAGWGEQFF
TRBV5-1	TRBJ2-2	-	CASSYSGLNTGELFF
TRBV6-5	TRBJ1-2	-	CASSFAPTGGYGYTF
TRBV9	TRBJ2-5	few	CASSVARSETQYF
TRBV28	TRBJ1-6	-	CASSPPDSPLHF
TRBV25-1	TRBJ1-1	few	CASSFSEGSEAFF
TRBV30	TRBJ2-2	-	CACRTSGGSGELFF
TRBV30	TRBJ1-4	-	CALGGHGVEKLFF
TRBV18	TRBJ1-4	-	CASSPGTVDEKLFF
TRBV5-1	TRBJ2-5	-	CASSTDRGEETQYF
TRBV12-2	TRBJ2-7	-	CASRLRVGQPYEQYF
TRBV7-3	TRBJ2-4	-	CASSLTGVDIQYF
TRBV30	TRBJ1-4	-	CAWNSGFYEKLFF
TRBV30	TRBJ1-2	-	CAWSAQVRMDGYTF
TRBV7-8	TRBJ2-5	few	CASSPAGGGTGAQYF
TRBV2	TRBJ1-6	-	CASTGGSGNSPLHF
TRBV3-1/TRBV3-2	TRBJ2-7	-	CASSQDLRRAAHEQYF
TRBV5-1	TRBJ2-1	-	CASSSSGISRSYNEQFF
TRBV30	TRBJ1-5	few	CAWSVERDQPQHF
TRBV19	TRBJ2-1	-	CASRIDQQTYNEQFF
TRBV10-1	TRBJ2-7	medium-sized	CASSIGAYEQYF
TRBV5-6	TRBJ1-1	-	CASSPDWNTEAFF
TRBV11-2	TRBJ2-3	-	CASTKARTDTQYF
TRBV11-3	TRBJ2-1	once	CASSLVISGGGYNEQFF
TRBV29-1	TRBJ2-2	-	CSVARGPNTGELFF
TRBV29-1	TRBJ2-7	few	CSVGAPGYEQYF
TRBV7-2	TRBJ1-4	-	CASSLSAGGAREKLFF
TRBV9	TRBJ1-1	-	CASSLWVGTEAFF
TRBV19	TRBJ1-2	medium-sized	CASSIDLSTGANYGYTF
TRBV5-1	TRBJ2-7	-	CASSTSGSYEQYF
TRBV4-1	TRBJ1-1	-	CASSQDRKSGATEAFF
TRBV20-1	TRBJ2-7	-	CSADFEQAFAF
TRBV11-1	TRBJ1-5	-	CASSSGLPNQPQHF
TRBV19	TRBJ1-5	-	CASSIGRSQPQHF